These 2 T cell receptor beta chains share one sample of origin, sequenced in a study of immune heterogeneity within non-small cell lung tumors. Bulk tumor genomic DNA served as template, at 550 to 600 ng per sample. Several biopsies were spaced far apart within each primary tumor and obtained as surgery took place. Their non-small cell lung cancer was newly diagnosed and untreated, and the patients underwent curative surgery. Amplification of the TCR beta CDR3 was achieved through multiplex PCR with 32 V and 13 J primers. TCRdb re-analysed the multiplex PCR reads in MiXCR, keeping a single row per CDR3 protein. The sample has 15,000 or so distinct CDR3 sequences; around 27% are singletons. The sequencing input was lung tumor tissue. These receptor sequences come from a man in his forties or fifties with non-small cell lung cancer.

This sequence joins TRBV10-3 and TRBJ2-3, with D perhaps matching TRBD2 (5 bases). Germline CDR1 and CDR2: ENHRY and SYGVKD. This CDR3 region has 13 residues. V lost 4 bases to trimming and J lost 3 bases, with 8 bases between them. The DNA of the CDR3 is TGTGCCATCAGTGGGACTCAGACAGATACGCAGTATTTT. Amino acid sequence: CAISGTQTDTQYF.

Comments on this clonotype: This could be a read error, since a much larger clone is one nucleotide away. The chain uses TRBV4-1 and TRBJ1-5; D is unclear. The CDR3 extends over 15 amino acids. The V end was cut by 2 bases, the J end by 4 bases, with 12 bases between. Per the germline V gene, CDR1 is MGHRA and CDR2 is YSYEKL. The DNA of the CDR3 is TGCGCCAGCAGCCAACCATACTGTGTGAATCAGCCCCAGCATTTT. It translates to CASSQPYCVNQPQHF.